This T cell receptor (beta chain) was obtained from a study of blood T cell repertoires in COVID-19 (dated by TCRdb to the early 2020s). Looking at the study overall: The collaborator samples originated in the United States, Italy and Spain and spanned the acute and convalescent phases of COVID-19. The material from the prospective study consisted of cDNA or gDNA derived from T cells, B-cell-depleted T cells, or PBMCs. Subjects who had been exposed to COVID-19, were actively infected with it, or had recovered from it provided the deeply sampled blood TCRbeta repertoires that made up the dataset. Where available, HLA class I and class II types were taken from metadata supplied by the sample provider and were not determined by assay-based typing. Sample metadata almost always included a de-identified subject ID, COVID-19 status, age in years and sex. The repertoires were released in a freely available public database meant as a resource for research on the immune response to SARS-CoV-2. Samples came from the ongoing ImmuneRACE study (first 160 participants) plus 1,254 subjects from 6 global collaborators.

Overall study outcomes, separate from this receptor: The quantity of clinical and demographic metadata differed by source and by participant and was supplied without curation.

The immunoSEQ Assay, a bias-controlled multiplex PCR, was used to amplify TCRbeta CDR3 regions from genomic DNA. From the authors' description of their analysis: The number of nucleated cells in each sample was estimated by amplification of reference gene primers within the assay. Sequence reads were collapsed and filtered to measure the absolute abundance of every unique TCRbeta CDR3 rearrangement. Productive Simpson clonality was computed per sample as the square root of Simpson's diversity index over productive rearrangements. This immuneACCESS table, as held by TCRdb, lists in-frame sequences with V and J called but not all clones. Of the missing ones, under half trace to an unresolved V gene in checked studies; the others have no known cause. V and J calls and clone size are copied from that table; D and trimming were computed from the DNA. The sample has 150,000 to 200,000 clones on record, around 82% of them singletons. 4.5% to 6.5% of the sample goes to the ten largest clones.

Concerning this clone itself: What this receptor recognizes is not known. No qualities accompany the bases; no much larger clone lies one base away.

Participants in the prospective study were enrolled through a virtual design, were aged roughly 18 to 100 years, and lived in fewer than 30 United States geographic areas. To assign participants to cohorts, the prospective study relied on clinical history that participants themselves reported in a screening survey and a study questionnaire. Each participant in the prospective study had whole blood, serum and a nasopharyngeal or oropharyngeal swab collected by mobile phlebotomists. Additional blood draws and questionnaires over a 2-month period could optionally be provided by prospective study participants. Blood samples from the prospective study were shipped frozen or at room temperature prior to DNA extraction. CDR1 and CDR2, looked up from the germline V gene (reference sequence), are SGHNT and YYREEE. CDR3 length: 15 amino acids, cysteine to phenylalanine. The retained sequence is limited to the CDR3, 45 bases, with the frame set at the first base. Cut back by 0 bases and 0 bases, the V and J ends lie 7 bases apart.

This chain joins TRBV5-4 to TRBJ1-3, with an unclear D gene assignment. The sample was PBMCs or T cells enriched from blood (not recorded which). The receptor was isolated from a woman in her sixties or seventies with acute COVID-19. The CDR3 has the sequence CASSLAGLSGNTIYF. The bases read TGTGCCAGCAGCTTGGCAGGCCTCTCTGGAAACACCATATATTTT.